The 19 T cell receptor beta chains in this list originate from one sample, sequenced in a study of T cell repertoires in cytomegalovirus infection. TCRdb recomputed calls from the reads with MiXCR, one row per CDR3 protein. Here the sample spans 100,000 or so distinct CDR3 sequences, approximately 15% being singletons. What was sequenced was PBMCs. The receptors derive from a human donor in good health (CMV status not recorded). Some clones in this sample may be carry-over from other donors' samples.

This sequence joins TRBV28 and TRBJ1-4; D unclear. The V and J ends lost 3 bases and 4 bases respectively, with 15 bases between them. Germline lookup yields CDR1 MDHEN and CDR2 SYDVKM. This CDR3 contains 16 residues. CDR3 DNA sequence: TGTGCCAGCAGTTTGACCACAGAGCCGATTAATGAAAAACTGTTTTTT. Its translation: CASSLTTEPINEKLFF.

This clonotype came up a few times. The V gene is TRBV5-1, the J gene TRBJ2-3; TRBD2 aligns across 13 bases. V gave up 0 bases and J gave up 4 bases; unmatched junction bases: 2. CDR1 and CDR2 (germline): SGHRS, YFSETQ. This CDR3 contains 16 residues. CDR3 nucleotides: TGCGCCAGCAGCTTGGGGACTAGCGGGGGCCCAGATACGCAGTATTTT. This sequence encodes CASSLGTSGGPDTQYF.

J is TRBJ1-3 and V is TRBV7-2, with D hard to call. There are 14 residues in the CDR3. The germline CDR1 and CDR2 sequences are SGHTA and FQGNSA. V was shortened by 4 bases and J by 2 bases, with 9 bases between the two germline ends. CDR3 amino acids: CASSSVFAGNTIYF. The CDR3 coding sequence is TGTGCCAGCAGCTCCGTCTTCGCTGGAAACACCATATATTTT.

The table lists this clonotype with a few counts. The V gene is TRBV6-5, the J gene TRBJ1-2; maybe TRBD1 (5 bases). Germline V lookup: CDR1 MNHEY, CDR2 SVGAGI. The CDR3 runs 13 residues. V lost 4 bases to trimming and J lost 9 bases, with 15 bases between them. The CDR3 DNA reads TGTGCCAGCAGTTGGAGGTTAGGGGACCGCTACACCTTC. Its protein is CASSWRLGDRYTF.

This clonotype has at least ten counts. The chain joins TRBV7-2 to TRBJ1-4; D is unclear. With 8 bases removed from V and 0 bases from J, the gap between germline ends came to 16 bases. The length of the CDR3 is 16 residues. Per the germline V gene, CDR1 is SGHTA and CDR2 is FQGNSA. The CDR3 sequence is CASQLNSASTNEKLFF. CDR3 nucleotide sequence: TGTGCCAGCCAACTCAACTCAGCGTCAACTAATGAAAAACTGTTTTTT.

This clonotype was observed many times. The V call is TRBV4-1, the J call TRBJ1-2; the D is unclear. Trimming left V 5 bases short and J 5 bases short, with 15 bases between. This CDR3 spans 14 amino acids. CDR1 MGHRA and CDR2 YSYEKL come from the germline V gene. CDR3 bases: TGCGCCAGCAGCAACCTTCGTCGGGAGTATGGCTACACCTTC. It is translated as CASSNLRREYGYTF.

This clonotype is labeled medium-sized. The chain carries TRBV7-2 and TRBJ1-1; D is undetermined. Germline-derived CDR1 and CDR2 are SGHTA and FQGNSA. This CDR3 spans 15 amino acids. Trimming took 1 base from V and 1 from J, leaving 10 bases between them. The CDR3 DNA reads as TGTGCCAGCAGCTTAGTTACTTGGGGGAACACTGAAGCTTTCTTT. Amino acid sequence: CASSLVTWGNTEAFF.

The chain has TRBV5-1 and TRBJ1-1; D uncertain. The V end was cut by 2 bases, the J end by 1 base, with 15 bases between. The germline V gene encodes CDR1 SGHRS and CDR2 YFSETQ. The CDR3 totals 16 residues. The CDR3 here is CASSLMDGVGNTEAFF. In DNA form, the CDR3 reads TGCGCCAGCAGCTTAATGGACGGGGTTGGGAACACTGAAGCTTTCTTT.

This clonotype appeared a few times. This may be a read error, as it is one base from a much larger clone. Lacking the conserved final phenylalanine or tryptophan, this CDR3 likely reflects a read error. The chain uses TRBV12-3 or TRBV12-4 and TRBJ1-5; the D is unclear. This CDR3 has 15 residues. V lost 5 bases and J lost 4, with 15 bases in between. CDR3 amino acids: CASSATGMPNQPQHS. The DNA for the CDR3 is TGTGCCAGCAGTGCTACTGGGATGCCAAATCAGCCCCAGCATTCT.

This clonotype has a handful of counts. The chain couples TRBV6-1 to TRBJ1-2; D is perhaps TRBD1 (6 bases). The V gene lost 4 bases and the J gene lost 8 bases, with 17 bases spanning the gap. This CDR3 is 14 amino acids long. Germline V CDR1 and CDR2: MNHNS, SASEGT. CDR3 in amino acids: CASSVGTLTEGYTF. CDR3 nucleotide sequence: TGTGCCAGCAGTGTCGGGACACTTACGGAGGGCTACACCTTC.

This clonotype was detected many times. The rearrangement links TRBV28 to TRBJ2-7, with no clear D. V lost 7 bases to trimming and J lost 3 bases, with 16 bases between them. The CDR3 totals 14 residues. CDR1 and CDR2 (germline): MDHEN, SYDVKM. The CDR3 is CASMGFSENYEQYF. The CDR3 DNA sequence: TGTGCCAGCATGGGGTTTTCAGAGAACTACGAGCAGTACTTC. Complete variable domain (other parts from reference TRBV28 and TRBJ2-7): DVKVTQSSRYLVKRTGEKVFLECVQDMDHENMFWYRQDPGLGLRLIYFSYDVKMKEKGDIPEGYSVSREKKERFSLILESASTNQTSMYLCASMGFSENYEQYFGPGTRLTVT.

This clonotype was recorded a few times. V usage is TRBV28 and J usage is TRBJ1-2; maybe TRBD1 (6 bases). Germline CDR1 and CDR2: MDHEN and SYDVKM. With 3 bases removed from V and 7 bases from J, the gap between germline ends came to 9 bases. The CDR3 totals 12 residues. CDR3 bases: TGTGCCAGCAGTTTCCGGGGGGCTGGCTACACCTTC. This codes for CASSFRGAGYTF.

This clonotype has a handful of counts. The chain links TRBV29-1 to TRBJ2-7; D gene ambiguous. Germline V lookup: CDR1 SQVTM, CDR2 ANQGSEA. The CDR3 is made up of 13 amino acids. V dropped 6 bases and J dropped 0 bases, with 12 bases sitting between them. The CDR3 loop is CSVGRSDSYEQYF. As DNA, the CDR3 is TGCAGCGTCGGCCGGAGTGACTCCTACGAGCAGTACTTC.

The J gene is TRBJ2-5, the V gene TRBV10-3; D might be TRBD1 or TRBD2, each matching 5 bases. Germline CDR1 ENHRY, CDR2 SYGVKD. The CDR3 runs 13 residues. Trimming left V 7 bases short and J 1 base short, with 10 bases between. The CDR3 DNA follows: TGTGCCATCACCCGGGACCCCCAAGAGACCCAGTACTTC. Translated, it gives CAITRDPQETQYF.

This clonotype occurred once. Given a much more abundant clone one base away, this may be a read error. The rearrangement joins TRBV7-2 to TRBJ1-2; no clear D. Per germline, CDR1 SGHTA and CDR2 FQGNSA. This CDR3 has 16 residues. V lost 2 bases and J lost 4, with 17 bases in between. The CDR3: CASSLSGSGTAYGYTF. The CDR3 coding sequence is TGTGCCAGCAGCTTAAGTGGCTCGGGTACCGCCTATGGCTACACCTTC.

This clonotype was seen ten or more times. This chain connects TRBV7-9 to TRBJ2-2; 9 nucleotides agree with TRBD1. V lost 4 bases to trimming and J lost 6 bases; unmatched junction nucleotides: 6. Per the germline V gene, CDR1 is SEHNR and CDR2 is FQNEAQ (reference sequence). The CDR3 is 15 amino acids. CDR3 coding DNA: TGTGCCAGCAGCTCACAGGGGGCTGGTGCCGGGGAGCTGTTTTTT. It translates to CASSSQGAGAGELFF.

This clonotype appeared many times. The V gene is TRBV7-8, the J gene TRBJ1-2; 12 bases line up with TRBD1. The germline CDR1 and CDR2 sequences are SGHVS and FQNEAQ. J lost 8 bases, V lost 3 bases, and 10 bases had no gene match. The length of the CDR3 is 16 residues. CDR3 amino acids: CASSFGSGTGGGGYTF. The DNA of the CDR3 is TGTGCCAGCAGCTTTGGTTCCGGGACAGGGGGCGGGGGCTACACCTTC.

This clonotype was seen more than once but under ten times. This chain uses TRBV3-1 with TRBJ2-4; unclear D gene. The CDR3 is made up of 11 amino acids. Germline V CDR1 and CDR2: LGHDT, YNNKEL (reference sequence). The ends were cut back, 1 base at V and 8 bases at J, with 3 bases in the middle. In DNA form, the CDR3 reads TGTGCCAGCAGCCAAGCTGACATTCAGTACTTC. Translated, it gives CASSQADIQYF.

The CDR3 nucleotides are TGCGCCAGCAGCCAAGGGGCTATGTACATACGGACGAACACTGAAGCTTTCTTT. Its protein product is CASSQGAMYIRTNTEAFF. J is TRBJ1-1 and V is TRBV4-1; no reliable D call. CDR1 is MGHRA, CDR2 YSYEKL, per germline. The V end lost 1 base, the J end lost 1 base, and 19 bases lay between the germline ends. The CDR3 is made up of 18 amino acids.